The source of this T cell receptor beta chain is a study of blood T cell repertoires in COVID-19. For the study at large: T cells, B-cell-depleted T cells, or PBMCs provided the cDNA or gDNA that served as material.

This clone came up once. Clones were read by immunoSEQ multiplex PCR, and TCRdb kept only the in-frame ones, dropping some. Altogether 200,000 to 300,000 clones are present, around four fifths being singletons, with the ten largest covering 6% to 7%. The sequenced sample consisted of peripheral blood. The sequence came from a woman aged 60-75 years with active or convalescent COVID-19.

The CDR3 DNA reads as TGTGCCAGCTATGGACAGAACACAGATACGCAGTATTTT. This sequence encodes CASYGQNTDTQYF. V is TRBV18 and J is TRBJ2-3; TRBD1 is a possible D gene (6 bases). V was pared by 7 bases and J by 2 bases, with 10 bases between. The germline V gene has CDR1 KGHSH and CDR2 LQKENI. The CDR3 is 13 amino acids.